This T cell receptor (beta chain) emerged from a study of blood T cell repertoires in COVID-19. For the study at large: In each case, the material was cDNA or gDNA derived from T cells, B-cell-depleted T cells, or PBMCs.

Living in 25 or so US areas, the participants were between 18 and 89 years of age. Data came from immunoSEQ multiplex PCR; TCRdb stores just in-frame clones and leaves some out. Among around 250,000 clones, around 87% were seen once, and the ten largest hold roughly 1.6%. The origin of this receptor is a woman aged 50 to 65 who had recovered from COVID-19. Sample: PBMCs or T cells enriched from blood (not recorded which).

The CDR3 loop is CASSTMDRGLGNEKLFF. CDR3 sequence (DNA): TGTGCCAGCAGTACCATGGACAGGGGGCTAGGTAATGAAAAACTGTTTTTT. J is TRBJ1-4 and V is TRBV21-1; TRBD1 is the table's D call, not checked against the DNA. TRBV21-1 is flagged as a pseudogene. The CDR3 consists of 17 residues.